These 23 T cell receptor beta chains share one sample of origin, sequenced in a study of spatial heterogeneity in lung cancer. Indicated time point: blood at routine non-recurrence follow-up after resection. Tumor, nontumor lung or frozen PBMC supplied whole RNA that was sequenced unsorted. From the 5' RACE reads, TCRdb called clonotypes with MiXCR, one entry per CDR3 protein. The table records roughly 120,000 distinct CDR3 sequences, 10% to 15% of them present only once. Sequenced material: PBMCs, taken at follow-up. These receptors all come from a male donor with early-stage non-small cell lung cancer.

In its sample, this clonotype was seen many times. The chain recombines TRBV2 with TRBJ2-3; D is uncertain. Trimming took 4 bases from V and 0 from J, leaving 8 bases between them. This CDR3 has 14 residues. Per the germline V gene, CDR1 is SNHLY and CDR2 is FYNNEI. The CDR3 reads CASSVGSSTDTQYF. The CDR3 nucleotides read TGTGCCAGCAGTGTCGGATCTAGCACAGATACGCAGTATTTT.

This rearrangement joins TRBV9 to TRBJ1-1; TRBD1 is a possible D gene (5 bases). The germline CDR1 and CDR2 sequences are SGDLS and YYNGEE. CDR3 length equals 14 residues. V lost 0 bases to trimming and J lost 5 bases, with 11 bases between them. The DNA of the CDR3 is TGTGCCAGCAGCGTAGTGTCAGGGTATACTGAAGCTTTCTTT. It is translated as CASSVVSGYTEAFF.

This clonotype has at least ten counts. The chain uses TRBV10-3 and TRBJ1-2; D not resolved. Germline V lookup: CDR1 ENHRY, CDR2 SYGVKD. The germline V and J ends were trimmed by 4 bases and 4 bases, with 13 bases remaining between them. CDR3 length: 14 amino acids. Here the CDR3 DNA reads TGTGCCATCAGTGCCCGGGAGGGCTCCTATGGCTACACCTTC. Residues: CAISAREGSYGYTF.

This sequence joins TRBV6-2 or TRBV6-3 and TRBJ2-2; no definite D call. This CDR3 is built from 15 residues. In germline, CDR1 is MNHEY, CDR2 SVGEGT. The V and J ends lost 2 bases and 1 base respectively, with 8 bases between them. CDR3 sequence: CASSYEWENTGELFF. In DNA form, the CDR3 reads TGTGCCAGCAGTTACGAATGGGAGAACACCGGGGAGCTGTTTTTT.

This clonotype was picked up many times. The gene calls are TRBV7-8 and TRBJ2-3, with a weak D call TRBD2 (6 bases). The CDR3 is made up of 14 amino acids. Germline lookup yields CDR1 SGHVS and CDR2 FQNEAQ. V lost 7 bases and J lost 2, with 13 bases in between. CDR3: CASNLGGSTDTQYF. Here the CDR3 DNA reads TGTGCCAGCAACCTCGGGGGATCCACAGATACGCAGTATTTT.

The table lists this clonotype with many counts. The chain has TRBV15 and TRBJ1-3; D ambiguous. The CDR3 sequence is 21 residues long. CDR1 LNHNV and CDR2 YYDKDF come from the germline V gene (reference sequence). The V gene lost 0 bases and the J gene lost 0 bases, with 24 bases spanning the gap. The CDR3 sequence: CATSRDRVLSRQAISGNTIYF. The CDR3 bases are TGTGCCACCAGCAGAGATCGGGTACTTTCCCGCCAGGCGATCTCTGGAAACACCATATATTTT.

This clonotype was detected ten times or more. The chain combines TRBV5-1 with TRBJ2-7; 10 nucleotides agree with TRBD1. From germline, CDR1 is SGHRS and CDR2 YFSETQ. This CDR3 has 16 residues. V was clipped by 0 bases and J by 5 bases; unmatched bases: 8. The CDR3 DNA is TGCGCCAGCAGCTTGGAGGCGTGGACAGGGGGAGACGAGCAGTACTTC. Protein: CASSLEAWTGGDEQYF.

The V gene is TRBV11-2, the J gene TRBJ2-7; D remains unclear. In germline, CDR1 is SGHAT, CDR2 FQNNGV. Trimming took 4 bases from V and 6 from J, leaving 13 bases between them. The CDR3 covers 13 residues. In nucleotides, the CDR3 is TGTGCCAGCAGCTATACAACCGCTGCCGAGCAGTACTTC. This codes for CASSYTTAAEQYF.

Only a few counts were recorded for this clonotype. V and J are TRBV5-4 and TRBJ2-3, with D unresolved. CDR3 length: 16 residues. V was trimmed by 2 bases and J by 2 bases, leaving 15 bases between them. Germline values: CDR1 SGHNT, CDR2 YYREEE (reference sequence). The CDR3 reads CASSFPKEGSTDTQYF. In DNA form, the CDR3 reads TGTGCCAGCAGCTTCCCAAAGGAAGGTTCCACAGATACGCAGTATTTT.

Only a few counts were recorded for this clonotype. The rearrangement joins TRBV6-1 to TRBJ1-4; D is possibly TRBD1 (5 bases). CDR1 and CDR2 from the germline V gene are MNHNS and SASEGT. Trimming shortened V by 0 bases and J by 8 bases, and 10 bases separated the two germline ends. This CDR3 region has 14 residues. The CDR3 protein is CASSEAGEREKLFF. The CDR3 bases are TGTGCCAGCAGTGAAGCAGGGGAGCGGGAAAAACTGTTTTTT.

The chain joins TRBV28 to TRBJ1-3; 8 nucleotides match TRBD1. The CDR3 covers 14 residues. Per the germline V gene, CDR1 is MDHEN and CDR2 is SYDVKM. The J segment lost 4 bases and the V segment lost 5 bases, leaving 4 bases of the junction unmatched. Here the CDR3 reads CASSRDRRGNTIYF. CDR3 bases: TGTGCCAGCAGTCGGGACAGGCGGGGAAACACCATATATTTT.

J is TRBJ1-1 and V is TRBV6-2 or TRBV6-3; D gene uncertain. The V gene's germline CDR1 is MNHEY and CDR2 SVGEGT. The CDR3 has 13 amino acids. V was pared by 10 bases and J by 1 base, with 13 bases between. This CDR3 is CAITEGGNTEAFF. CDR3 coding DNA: TGTGCCATCACGGAGGGCGGGAACACTGAAGCTTTCTTT.

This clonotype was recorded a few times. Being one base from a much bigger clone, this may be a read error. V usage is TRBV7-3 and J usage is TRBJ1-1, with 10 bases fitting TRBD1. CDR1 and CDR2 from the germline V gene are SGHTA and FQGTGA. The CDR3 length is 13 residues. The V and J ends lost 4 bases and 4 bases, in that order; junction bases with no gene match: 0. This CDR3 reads CASSWTGGTEAFF. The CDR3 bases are TGTGCCAGCAGCTGGACAGGGGGCACTGAAGCTTTCTTT.

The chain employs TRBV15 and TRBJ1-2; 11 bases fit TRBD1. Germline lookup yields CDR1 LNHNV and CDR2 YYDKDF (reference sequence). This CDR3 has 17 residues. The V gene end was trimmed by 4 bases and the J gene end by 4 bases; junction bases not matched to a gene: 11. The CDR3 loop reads CATSTGQGAILGYGYTF. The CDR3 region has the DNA TGTGCCACCAGCACAGGACAGGGGGCGATCTTGGGCTATGGCTACACCTTC.

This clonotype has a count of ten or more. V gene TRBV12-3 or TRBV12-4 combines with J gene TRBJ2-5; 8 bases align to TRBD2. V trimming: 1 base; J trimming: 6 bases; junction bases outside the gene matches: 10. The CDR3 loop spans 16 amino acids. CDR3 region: CASSLGSSGGMKTQYF. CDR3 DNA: TGTGCCAGCAGTTTAGGCTCAAGCGGGGGTATGAAGACCCAGTACTTC.

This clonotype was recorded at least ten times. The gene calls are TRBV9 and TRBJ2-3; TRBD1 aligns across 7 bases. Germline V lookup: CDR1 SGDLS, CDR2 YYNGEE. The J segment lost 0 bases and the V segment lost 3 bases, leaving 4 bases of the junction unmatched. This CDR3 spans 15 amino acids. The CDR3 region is CASSAGTESTDTQYF. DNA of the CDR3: TGTGCCAGCAGCGCAGGGACAGAAAGCACAGATACGCAGTATTTT.

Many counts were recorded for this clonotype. The CDR3 coding sequence is TGTGCCAGCAGGGTGGGGGCCGGAGAGACCCAGTACTTC. This gives the protein CASRVGAGETQYF. V gene TRBV4-2 combines with J gene TRBJ2-5, with D possibly matching TRBD1 (6 bases). CDR3 length: 13 residues. CDR1 and CDR2 from the germline V gene are LGHNA and YNFKEQ. Trimming took off 6 bases at V and 4 bases at J, with 12 bases between the two ends.

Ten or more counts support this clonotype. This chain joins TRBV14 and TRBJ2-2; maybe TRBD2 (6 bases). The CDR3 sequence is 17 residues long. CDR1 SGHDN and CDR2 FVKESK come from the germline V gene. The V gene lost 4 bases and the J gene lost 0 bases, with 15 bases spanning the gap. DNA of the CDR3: TGTGCCAGCAGCCGGTATGGGGGGACTTCGAACACCGGGGAGCTGTTTTTT. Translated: CASSRYGGTSNTGELFF.

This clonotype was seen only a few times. Written as DNA, the CDR3 is TGTGCCAGCAGCTCTCGGACAGGGGTGGAGACCCAGTACTTC. It translates to CASSSRTGVETQYF. The rearrangement uses TRBV11-3 and TRBJ2-5; TRBD1 aligns across 9 bases. CDR1 is SGHNT and CDR2 is YENEEA in the germline V gene. The CDR3 spans 14 residues. V lost 4 bases and J lost 5; bases outside the gene matches: 5.

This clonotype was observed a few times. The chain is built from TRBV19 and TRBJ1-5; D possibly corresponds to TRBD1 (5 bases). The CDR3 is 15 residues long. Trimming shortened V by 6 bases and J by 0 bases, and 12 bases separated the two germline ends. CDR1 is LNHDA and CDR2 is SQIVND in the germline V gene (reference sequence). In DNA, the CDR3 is TGTGCCAGTAGGATACAGGAATATAGCAATCAGCCCCAGCATTTT. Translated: CASRIQEYSNQPQHF.

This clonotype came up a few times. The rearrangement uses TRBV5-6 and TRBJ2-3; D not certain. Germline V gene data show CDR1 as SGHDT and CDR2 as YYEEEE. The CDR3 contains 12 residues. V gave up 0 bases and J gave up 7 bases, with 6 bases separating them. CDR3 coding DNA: TGTGCCAGCAGCTTGGCCTGGTATACGCAGTATTTT. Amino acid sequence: CASSLAWYTQYF.

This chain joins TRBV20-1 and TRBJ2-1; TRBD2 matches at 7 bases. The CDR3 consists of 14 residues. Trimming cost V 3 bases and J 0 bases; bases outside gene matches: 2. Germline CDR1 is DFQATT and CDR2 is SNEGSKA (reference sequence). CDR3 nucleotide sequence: TGCAGTGCTAGCGGGGGGTTCTCCTACAATGAGCAGTTCTTC. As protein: CSASGGFSYNEQFF.

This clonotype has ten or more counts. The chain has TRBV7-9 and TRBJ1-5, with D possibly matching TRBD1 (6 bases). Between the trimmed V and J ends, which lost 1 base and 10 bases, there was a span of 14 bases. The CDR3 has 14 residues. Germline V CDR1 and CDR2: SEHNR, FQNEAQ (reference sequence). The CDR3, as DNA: TGTGCCAGCAGCTTAGATCAGGGGTCACCACCCCAGCATTTT. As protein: CASSLDQGSPPQHF.